The rows below give T cell receptor beta chains drawn from one sample of a study of identifying expanded T cells in peripheral blood. Libraries were prepared by immunoSEQ multiplex PCR; TCRdb keeps only in-frame clonotypes and omits some of them. The sample lists tens of thousands of clones; 88% were seen once. Sample: blood. Receptors originate from a person aged 18 to 75 in good health. The CDR3 runs from the conserved cysteine through the conserved F or W. The D gene is left open where the match is weak. Only some rows state a clone size, as once, few, many or a class for expanded clones.

j_call: TRBJ1-2; v_call: TRBV6-5; clone_size: NA; d_call: NA; cdr3_aa: CASSQQGNYGYTF; cdr3_nt: TGTGCCAGCAGCCAACAGGGCAACTATGGCTACACCTTC
j_call: TRBJ2-2; v_call: TRBV9; clone_size: NA; d_call: NA; cdr3_aa: CASESLGASGELFF; cdr3_nt: TGTGCCAGCGAATCCCTAGGGGCTTCCGGGGAGCTGTTTTTT
j_call: TRBJ2-7; v_call: TRBV27; clone_size: NA; d_call: TRBD2; cdr3_aa: CASRASGGQYEQYF; cdr3_nt: TGTGCCAGCAGGGCTAGCGGGGGCCAATACGAGCAGTACTTC
j_call: TRBJ2-5; v_call: TRBV19; clone_size: NA; d_call: TRBD1; cdr3_aa: CASSLDRGVLKTQYF; cdr3_nt: TGTGCCAGTAGTCTGGACAGGGGCGTATTGAAGACCCAGTACTTC
j_call: TRBJ1-4; v_call: TRBV18; clone_size: few; d_call: NA; cdr3_aa: CASSPRVQEKLFF; cdr3_nt: TGTGCCAGCTCACCAAGGGTGCAGGAAAAACTGTTTTTT
j_call: TRBJ2-1; v_call: TRBV7-9; clone_size: NA; d_call: NA; cdr3_aa: CASSWGREQFF; cdr3_nt: TGTGCCAGCAGCTGGGGTAGAGAGCAGTTCTTC
j_call: TRBJ1-5; v_call: TRBV4-1; clone_size: NA; d_call: NA; cdr3_aa: CASSQGAAHSNQPQHF; cdr3_nt: TGCGCCAGCAGCCAAGGGGCAGCCCATAGCAATCAGCCCCAGCATTTT
j_call: TRBJ2-1; v_call: TRBV5-5; clone_size: once; d_call: NA; cdr3_aa: CASSPVTFEQFF; cdr3_nt: TGTGCCAGCAGCCCTGTGACCTTTGAGCAGTTCTTC
j_call: TRBJ1-1; v_call: TRBV19; clone_size: once; d_call: NA; cdr3_aa: CASTEIWGEDTEAFF; cdr3_nt: TGTGCCAGTACTGAGATCTGGGGGGAGGACACTGAAGCTTTCTTT
j_call: TRBJ2-3; v_call: TRBV18; clone_size: NA; d_call: NA; cdr3_aa: CASSQSGGNPTTQYF; cdr3_nt: TGTGCCAGCTCACAGTCCGGGGGTAACCCTACCACGCAGTATTTT
j_call: TRBJ1-4; v_call: TRBV9; clone_size: NA; d_call: TRBD1; cdr3_aa: CASSVLGQGGEKLFF; cdr3_nt: TGTGCCAGCAGCGTCCTAGGACAGGGGGGAGAAAAACTGTTTTTT
j_call: TRBJ2-4; v_call: TRBV9; clone_size: NA; d_call: NA; cdr3_aa: CASSVQAGHKNIQYF; cdr3_nt: TGTGCCAGCAGCGTACAGGCTGGACACAAAAACATTCAGTACTTC
j_call: TRBJ1-1; v_call: TRBV4-2; clone_size: NA; d_call: TRBD1; cdr3_aa: CASSQDLGQGYTEAFF; cdr3_nt: TGTGCCAGCAGCCAAGATTTGGGACAGGGGTACACTGAAGCTTTCTTT
j_call: TRBJ2-1; v_call: TRBV18; clone_size: NA; d_call: NA; cdr3_aa: CASSKGGTTYNEQFF; cdr3_nt: TGTGCCAGCTCAAAGGGGGGGACTACCTACAATGAGCAGTTCTTC
j_call: TRBJ2-1; v_call: TRBV13; clone_size: NA; d_call: TRBD2; cdr3_aa: CASSPTPGLAGPGEQFF; cdr3_nt: TGTGCCAGCAGTCCTACACCGGGACTAGCGGGTCCCGGTGAGCAGTTCTTC
j_call: TRBJ2-2; v_call: TRBV6-5; clone_size: NA; d_call: TRBD1; cdr3_aa: CASSYGTGDTGELFF; cdr3_nt: TGTGCCAGCAGTTACGGGACAGGGGACACCGGGGAGCTGTTTTTT
j_call: TRBJ2-6; v_call: TRBV5-4; clone_size: NA; d_call: NA; cdr3_aa: CASTDGRGSGANVLTF; cdr3_nt: TGTGCCAGCACCGACGGACGGGGGTCTGGGGCCAACGTCCTGACTTTC
j_call: TRBJ2-4; v_call: TRBV13; clone_size: NA; d_call: TRBD1; cdr3_aa: CASSIRTGKVIQYF; cdr3_nt: TGTGCCAGCAGCATTCGGACAGGGAAGGTTATTCAGTACTTC
j_call: TRBJ1-2; v_call: TRBV11-2; clone_size: NA; d_call: NA; cdr3_aa: CASSIYRDYGYTF; cdr3_nt: TGTGCCAGCAGCATCTACAGGGATTATGGCTACACCTTC
j_call: TRBJ1-1; v_call: TRBV19; clone_size: NA; d_call: TRBD1; cdr3_aa: CASSPGQGAAWGTEAFF; cdr3_nt: TGTGCCAGTAGCCCGGGACAGGGGGCCGCCTGGGGCACTGAAGCTTTCTTT
j_call: TRBJ2-1; v_call: TRBV5-1; clone_size: NA; d_call: NA; cdr3_aa: CASSLSWGTGFNEQFF; cdr3_nt: TGCGCCAGCAGCTTATCATGGGGGACTGGATTCAATGAGCAGTTCTTC
j_call: TRBJ2-7; v_call: TRBV5-1; clone_size: NA; d_call: NA; cdr3_aa: CASSLTVSGYEQYF; cdr3_nt: TGCGCCAGCAGCTTGACAGTTTCTGGTTACGAGCAGTACTTC
j_call: TRBJ1-2; v_call: TRBV18; clone_size: NA; d_call: NA; cdr3_aa: CASSPDKDYGYTF; cdr3_nt: TGTGCCAGCTCCCCGGACAAAGACTATGGCTACACCTTC
j_call: TRBJ1-1; v_call: TRBV28; clone_size: once; d_call: NA; cdr3_aa: CASSPLADVKAFF; cdr3_nt: TGTGCCAGCAGCCCGCTGGCTGACGTCAAAGCTTTCTTT
j_call: TRBJ2-3; v_call: TRBV15; clone_size: NA; d_call: TRBD1; cdr3_aa: CATSRDWLTSRGPSTDTQYF; cdr3_nt: TGTGCCACCAGCAGAGATTGGCTAACCTCCAGGGGGCCGAGCACAGATACGCAGTATTTT
j_call: TRBJ1-2; v_call: TRBV5-6; clone_size: NA; d_call: NA; cdr3_aa: CASSPDSSYGYTF; cdr3_nt: TGTGCCAGCAGCCCTGACAGCAGCTATGGCTACACCTTC
j_call: TRBJ2-3; v_call: TRBV7-9; clone_size: NA; d_call: TRBD2; cdr3_aa: CASSSRTSGVWDTQYF; cdr3_nt: TGTGCCAGCAGCTCACGGACTAGCGGGGTGTGGGATACGCAGTATTTT
j_call: TRBJ1-6; v_call: TRBV4-3; clone_size: NA; d_call: NA; cdr3_aa: CASSQGRANSPLHF; cdr3_nt: TGCGCCAGCAGCCAAGGCCGGGCTAATTCACCCCTCCACTTT
j_call: TRBJ1-2; v_call: TRBV4-1; clone_size: NA; d_call: TRBD1; cdr3_aa: CASSQDRNRGLFGYTF; cdr3_nt: TGCGCCAGCAGCCAAGATCGGAACAGGGGGCTTTTTGGCTACACCTTC
j_call: TRBJ1-1; v_call: TRBV25-1; clone_size: NA; d_call: TRBD1; cdr3_aa: CASSGIGTGGSEAFF; cdr3_nt: TGTGCCAGCAGTGGAATTGGGACAGGAGGATCTGAAGCTTTCTTT
j_call: TRBJ2-7; v_call: TRBV28; clone_size: NA; d_call: TRBD2; cdr3_aa: CASSLSGGADEQYF; cdr3_nt: TGTGCCAGCAGTCTTAGCGGGGGGGCCGACGAGCAGTACTTC
j_call: TRBJ1-4; v_call: TRBV7-6; clone_size: NA; d_call: NA; cdr3_aa: CASSSTWTAGGGKLFF; cdr3_nt: TGTGCCAGCAGCTCGACGTGGACAGCCGGGGGGGGAAAACTGTTTTTT
j_call: TRBJ2-7; v_call: TRBV14; clone_size: NA; d_call: NA; cdr3_aa: CASSKGVVQYF; cdr3_nt: TGTGCCAGCAGCAAAGGGGTAGTGCAGTACTTC
j_call: TRBJ2-4; v_call: TRBV30; clone_size: once; d_call: NA; cdr3_aa: CAWSVPVGALAKNIQYF; cdr3_nt: TGTGCCTGGAGTGTACCTGTAGGGGCTTTAGCCAAAAACATTCAGTACTTC
j_call: TRBJ1-2; v_call: TRBV4-3; clone_size: NA; d_call: TRBD1; cdr3_aa: CASSPQGDYGYTF; cdr3_nt: TGCGCCAGCAGCCCACAGGGGGACTATGGCTACACCTTC
j_call: TRBJ1-2; v_call: TRBV6-5; clone_size: NA; d_call: NA; cdr3_aa: CASRPASNYGYTF; cdr3_nt: TGTGCCAGCAGGCCCGCCAGTAACTATGGCTACACCTTC